This T cell receptor beta chain appears in the sequencing data of a study of sequential checkpoint blockade in melanoma. Whole-study context: Randomization was 1:1 between first-line nivolumab→ipilimumab and ipilimumab→nivolumab. After both sequences, patients received maintenance nivolumab.

Generated by immunoSEQ multiplex PCR, the TCRdb table keeps only in-frame clones and is missing some. Of tens of thousands of clones in the sample, 80% to 90% were seen once. Treatment meaning: randomized to nivolumab then ipilimumab (arm A) or the reverse (arm B). PBMC sorting kept live CD3+CD8+ cells without CD19 or CD56. The TCR was taken from a human donor with melanoma. The specimen was CD8+ T cells sorted from blood (inferred from file names), collected from a patient given nivolumab and ipilimumab in sequence.

The CDR3 spells CASSGAQGLSTDTQYF. DNA of the CDR3: TGTGCCAGCAGTGGGGCACAGGGTTTGAGCACAGATACGCAGTATTTT. The chain joins TRBV2 to TRBJ2-3, with D possibly being TRBD1 (6 bases). Germline lookup yields CDR1 SNHLY and CDR2 FYNNEI. Deletions cut 4 bases from V and 0 bases from J, with 14 bases between. The CDR3 is 16 residues long. The full variable domain, completed using reference TRBV2 and TRBJ2-3, is EPEVTQTPSHQVTQMGQEVILRCVPISNHLYFYWYRQILGQKVEFLVSFYNNEISEKSEIFDDQFSVERPDGSNFTLKIRSTKLEDSAMYFCASSGAQGLSTDTQYFGPGTRLTVL.